One TCR beta chain is described in this entry. Its antigen is not identified. The record originates from a study of siplizumab effects on memory and regulatory T cells. Study-wide results and limits: The study found naive T cells seemingly more diverse than memory cells and seemingly major alloresponse contributors. Some alloreactive sequences were traceable to unstimulated CD4+ memory cells, and siplizumab significantly reduced them.

Germline trimming cut 4 bases from V and 0 bases from J; bases unmatched to any gene: 3. Germline V gene data show CDR1 as SGHRS and CDR2 as YFSETQ. This CDR3 spans 16 amino acids. Sequencing used immunoSEQ multiplex PCR; TCRdb keeps in-frame clones, though not all of them. The sample has fewer than 100,000 clones, 85% to 95% seen once. This sequence originates from a human donor in good health. Sequenced material: CD8+ T cells sorted from blood. The gene calls are TRBV5-1 and TRBJ2-2, with 10 positions matching TRBD1. The chain's CDR3 is CASSGQGGTNTGELFF. The CDR3 DNA reads as TGCGCCAGCAGCGGACAGGGGGGGACGAACACCGGGGAGCTGTTTTTT.